Each of the 8 T cell receptor beta chains below was sequenced from the same sample in a study of blood T cell repertoires in COVID-19. Clones were sequenced by immunoSEQ multiplex PCR, and TCRdb holds only the in-frame ones, with some missing. Here the sample spans over 250,000 clones, nearly 90% being singletons. Sequenced sample: PBMCs or T cells enriched from blood (not recorded which). The source is a woman aged 25 to 39 who had recovered from COVID-19.

The rearrangement joins TRBV6-4 to TRBJ2-2; 10 bases are shared with TRBD2. V trimming: 6 bases; J trimming: 0 bases; junction bases outside the gene matches: 7. Germline CDR1 reads MRHNA; CDR2 reads SNTAGT. The CDR3 covers 17 residues. CDR3 DNA sequence: TGTGCCAGCAGCGTAGCGGGAGGTTTTCCGAACACCGGGGAGCTGTTTTTT. Its translation is CASSVAGGFPNTGELFF.

V and J are TRBV4-2 and TRBJ2-7; 12 bases match TRBD2. V lost 3 bases to trimming and J lost 9 bases; unmatched junction nucleotides: 15. Germline V lookup: CDR1 LGHNA, CDR2 YNFKEQ. This CDR3 spans 17 amino acids. The CDR3 DNA sequence: TGTGCCAGCAGCCATTCCACCGGGACTAGCGGGTTTGACGGGCAGTACTTC. Residues: CASSHSTGTSGFDGQYF.

This sequence joins TRBV27 and TRBJ2-1; the D gene is possibly TRBD1 (5 bases). Trimming stripped 5 bases from V and 1 base from J, with 9 bases between. This CDR3 is 14 amino acids long. CDR1 MNHEY and CDR2 SMNVEV come from the germline V gene (reference sequence). CDR3 amino acids: CASSAQGSYNEQFF. The DNA of the CDR3 is TGTGCCAGCAGTGCCCAGGGTTCCTACAATGAGCAGTTCTTC.

V is TRBV3-1 (or the pseudogene TRBV3-2) and J is TRBJ1-2; 9 bases are a match to TRBD1. The CDR3 has 13 amino acids. CDR1 LGHDT and CDR2 YNNKEL come from the germline V gene (reference sequence). Trimming at V came to 4 bases and at J to 5 bases, leaving 2 bases not matched to a gene. The chain's CDR3 is CASSLGQGYGYTF. CDR3 DNA sequence: TGTGCCAGCAGCCTAGGACAGGGGTATGGCTACACCTTC.

The V and J genes are TRBV11-2 and TRBJ1-3; TRBD1 agrees at 8 bases. Germline values: CDR1 SGHAT, CDR2 FQNNGV. The CDR3 spans 17 residues. The trim removed 2 bases at V and 1 base at J, leaving 7 bases unmatched. Here the CDR3 DNA reads TGTGCCAGCAGCTTACGGTCCCGGACAGGGTCTGGAAACACCATATATTTT. Translating it yields CASSLRSRTGSGNTIYF.

The V gene is TRBV5-1, the J gene TRBJ1-4, with D possibly TRBD1 on 6 matching bases. With 5 bases removed from V and 6 bases from J, the gap between germline ends came to 20 bases. The CDR3 contains 16 residues. Germline V gives CDR1 SGHRS, CDR2 YFSETQ. CDR3: CASSQGQGVFDEKLFF. The CDR3 region has the DNA TGCGCCAGCAGTCAGGGGCAGGGCGTGTTTGATGAAAAACTGTTTTTT.

The chain has TRBV18 and TRBJ1-4; D gene unclear. The CDR3 has 12 residues. Germline assignment: CDR1 KGHSH and CDR2 LQKENI. V was cut by 4 bases and J by 5 bases, with 5 bases left in between. The CDR3 sequence: CASSRGNEKLFF. Here the CDR3 DNA reads TGTGCCAGCTCACGAGGGAATGAAAAACTGTTTTTT.

V and J are TRBV7-9 and TRBJ2-1; D might be TRBD1 (5 bases). Trimming cost V 5 bases and J 1 base, with 12 bases left between them. CDR3 length: 15 residues. Germline lookup yields CDR1 SEHNR and CDR2 FQNEAQ (reference sequence). The CDR3 reads CASSPPDSSYNEQFF. The CDR3 DNA sequence: TGTGCCAGCAGCCCCCCTGACAGTTCCTACAATGAGCAGTTCTTC.